The 10 T cell receptor beta chains given below trace back to one sample, sequenced in a study of blood T cell repertoires in COVID-19. Repertoires were generated with immunoSEQ multiplex PCR, while TCRdb's copy carries only in-frame clones and drops some. The sample holds just under 90,000 clones; approximately 79% are singletons and the top ten take about 15%. The sequencing input was peripheral blood. These receptors were obtained from a woman aged 80 or older with acute or convalescent COVID-19.

This chain connects TRBV27 to TRBJ2-4; 8 bases agree with TRBD2. With V trimmed by 11 bases and J by 3 bases, 9 bases remained unmatched. This CDR3 contains 14 residues. Germline V gene sequence: CDR1 MNHEY, CDR2 SMNVEV (reference sequence). The CDR3 DNA is TGTGCCTCACGGGAGGGCTTAGGCAAAAACATTCAGTACTTC. It yields the protein CASREGLGKNIQYF.

The chain joins TRBV28 to TRBJ1-5; 9 nucleotides line up with TRBD1. V lost 6 bases and J lost 5; bases outside the gene matches: 2. Germline V gives CDR1 MDHEN, CDR2 SYDVKM. This CDR3 has 13 residues. CDR3: CASSRTGDQPQHF. CDR3 nucleotides: TGTGCCAGCAGCAGGACAGGGGATCAGCCCCAGCATTTT. The whole variable domain, filled in from reference TRBV28 and TRBJ1-5, reads DVKVTQSSRYLVKRTGEKVFLECVQDMDHENMFWYRQDPGLGLRLIYFSYDVKMKEKGDIPEGYSVSREKKERFSLILESASTNQTSMYLCASSRTGDQPQHFGDGTRLSIL.

This chain connects TRBV6-5 to TRBJ1-2, with a tentative D call TRBD1 (6 bases). V lost 6 bases, J lost 5 bases, and 13 bases lay in between. CDR3 size: 13 residues. Germline V gene data show CDR1 as MNHEY and CDR2 as SVGAGI. CDR3 coding DNA: TGTGCCAGCAGCTCGGACAGTTATTATGGCTACACCTTC. As protein: CASSSDSYYGYTF.

The V gene is TRBV11-1, the J gene TRBJ1-1; possible D gene TRBD1, 6 bases. Germline-derived CDR1 and CDR2 are SGHAT and FQDESV (reference sequence). Trimming took off 7 bases at V and 0 bases at J, with 18 bases between the two ends. The CDR3 is made up of 16 amino acids. In DNA form, the CDR3 reads TGTGCCAGCAAAAGCAGGGGCGACCCTCTGAACACTGAAGCTTTCTTT. The encoded protein is CASKSRGDPLNTEAFF.

The V and J genes are TRBV29-1 and TRBJ1-1; D gene unclear. Per the germline V gene, CDR1 is SQVTM and CDR2 is ANQGSEA. Trimming stripped 3 bases from V and 1 base from J, with 9 bases between. This CDR3 contains 13 residues. The CDR3 DNA reads as TGCAGCGTTGAGCGGAGCAGGAACACTGAAGCTTTCTTT. Protein sequence: CSVERSRNTEAFF.

The chain employs TRBV18 and TRBJ2-7, with D perhaps matching TRBD1 (6 bases). There are 15 residues in the CDR3. Germline CDR1 is KGHSH and CDR2 is LQKENI. The V and J ends lost 0 bases and 5 bases respectively, with 14 bases between them. This chain's CDR3 is CASSPPGQPFHEQYF. As DNA, the CDR3 is TGTGCCAGCTCACCACCAGGACAGCCTTTCCACGAGCAGTACTTC.

This chain links TRBV6-2 or TRBV6-3 with TRBJ2-1; 13 bases fit TRBD2. The V gene's germline CDR1 is MNHEY and CDR2 SVGEGT. J lost 7 bases, V lost 4 bases, and 1 base had no gene match. The CDR3 length is 14 residues. The CDR3 loop reads CASSSLAGGNEQFF. In nucleotides, the CDR3 is TGTGCCAGCAGTTCACTAGCGGGGGGGAATGAGCAGTTCTTC.

V and J are TRBV28 and TRBJ1-2; tentative D call: TRBD1 (5 bases). Germline V gives CDR1 MDHEN, CDR2 SYDVKM. Trimming cost V 3 bases and J 1 base, with 9 bases left between them. This CDR3 spans 14 amino acids. CDR3 in amino acids: CASSFRDLNYGYTF. The CDR3 DNA sequence: TGTGCCAGCAGTTTCAGGGATCTTAACTATGGCTACACCTTC.

The CDR3 region has the DNA TGTGCCAGCAGCCAAAGAGAGTACAATGAGCAGTTCTTC. Its protein product is CASSQREYNEQFF. J is TRBJ2-1 and V is TRBV9; unclear D gene. Germline V lookup: CDR1 SGDLS, CDR2 YYNGEE. The V end lost 4 bases, the J end lost 4 bases, and 9 bases lay between the germline ends. This CDR3 spans 13 amino acids. The whole variable domain, remainder taken from reference TRBV9 and TRBJ2-1, is DSGVTQTPKHLITATGQRVTLRCSPRSGDLSVYWYQQSLDQGLQFLIQYYNGEERAKGNILERFSAQQFPDLHSELNLSSLELGDSALYFCASSQREYNEQFFGPGTRLTVL.

The chain combines TRBV6-5 with TRBJ1-1, with a weak D call TRBD1 (6 bases). This CDR3 has 12 residues. CDR1 is MNHEY, CDR2 SVGAGI, per germline. Deletions cut 6 bases from V and 8 bases from J, with 13 bases between. CDR3 nucleotides: TGTGCCAGCAGCACCAGGGGTTCCGAAGCTTTCTTT. It translates to CASSTRGSEAFF.